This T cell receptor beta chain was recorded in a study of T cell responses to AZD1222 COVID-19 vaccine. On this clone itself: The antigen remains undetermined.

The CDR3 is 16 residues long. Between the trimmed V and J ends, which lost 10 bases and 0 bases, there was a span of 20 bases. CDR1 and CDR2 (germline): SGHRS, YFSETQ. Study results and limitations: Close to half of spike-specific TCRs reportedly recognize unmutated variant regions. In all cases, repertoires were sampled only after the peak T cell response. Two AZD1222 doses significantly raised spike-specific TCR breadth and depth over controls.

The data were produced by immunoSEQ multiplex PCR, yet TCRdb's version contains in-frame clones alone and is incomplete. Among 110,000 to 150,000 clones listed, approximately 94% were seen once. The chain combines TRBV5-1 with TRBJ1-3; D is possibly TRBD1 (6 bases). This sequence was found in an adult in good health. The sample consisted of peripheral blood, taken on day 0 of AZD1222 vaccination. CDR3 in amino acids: CALWDGGSVSGNTIYF. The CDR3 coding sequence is TGCGCCCTCTGGGACGGGGGCTCCGTCTCTGGAAACACCATATATTTT.